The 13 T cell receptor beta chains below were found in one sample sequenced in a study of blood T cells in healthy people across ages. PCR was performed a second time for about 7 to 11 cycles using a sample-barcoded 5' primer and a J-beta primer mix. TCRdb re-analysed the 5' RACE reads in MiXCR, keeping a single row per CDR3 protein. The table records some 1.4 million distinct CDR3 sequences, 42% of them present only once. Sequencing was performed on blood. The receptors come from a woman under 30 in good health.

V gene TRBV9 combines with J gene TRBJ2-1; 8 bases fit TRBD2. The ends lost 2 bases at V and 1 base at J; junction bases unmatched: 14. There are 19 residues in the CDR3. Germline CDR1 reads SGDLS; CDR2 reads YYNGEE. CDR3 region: CASSVDPLAAGESYNEQFF. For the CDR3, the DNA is TGTGCCAGCAGCGTTGACCCCCTGGCAGCGGGGGAGTCCTACAATGAGCAGTTCTTC.

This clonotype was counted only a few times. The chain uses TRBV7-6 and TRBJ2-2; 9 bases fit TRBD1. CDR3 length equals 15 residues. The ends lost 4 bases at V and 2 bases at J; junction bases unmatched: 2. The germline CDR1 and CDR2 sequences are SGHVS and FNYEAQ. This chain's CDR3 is CASSWTGENTGELFF. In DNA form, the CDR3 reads TGTGCCAGCAGCTGGACAGGGGAAAACACCGGGGAGCTGTTTTTT. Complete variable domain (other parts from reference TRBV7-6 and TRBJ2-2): GAGVSQSPRYKVTKRGQDVALRCDPISGHVSLYWYRQALGQGPEFLTYFNYEAQQDKSGLPNDRFSAERPEGSISTLTIQRTEQRDSAMYRCASSWTGENTGELFFGEGSRLTVL.

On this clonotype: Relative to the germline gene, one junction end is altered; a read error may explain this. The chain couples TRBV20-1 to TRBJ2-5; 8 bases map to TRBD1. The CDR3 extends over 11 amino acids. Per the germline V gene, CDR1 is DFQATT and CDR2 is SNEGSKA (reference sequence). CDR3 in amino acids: CSGTGKETQHF. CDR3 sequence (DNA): TGCAGTGGGACAGGGAAAGAGACCCAGCACTTC.

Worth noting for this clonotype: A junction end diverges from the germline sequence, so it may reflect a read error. The CDR3 protein is CASSLGTGVNTDTRYF. In nucleotides, the CDR3 is TGTGCCAGCAGCTTAGGGACAGGGGTTAACACAGATACGCGGTATTTT. J is TRBJ2-3 and V is TRBV7-3, with TRBD1 matching over 10 bases. Per the germline V gene, CDR1 is SGHTA and CDR2 is FQGTGA. This CDR3 contains 16 residues.

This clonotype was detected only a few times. CDR3 in amino acids: CAISGSGYNEQFF. The CDR3 nucleotides read TGTGCCATCAGTGGGTCGGGCTACAATGAGCAGTTCTTC. The chain uses TRBV10-3 and TRBJ2-1; no firm D call. CDR1 and CDR2 (germline): ENHRY, SYGVKD. The CDR3 runs to 13 residues. V lost 4 bases, J lost 3 bases, and 7 bases lay in between.

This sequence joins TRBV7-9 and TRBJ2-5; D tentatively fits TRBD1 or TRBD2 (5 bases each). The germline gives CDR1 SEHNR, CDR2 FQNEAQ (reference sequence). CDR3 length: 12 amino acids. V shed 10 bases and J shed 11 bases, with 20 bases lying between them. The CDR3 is CATLGLGDEQYF. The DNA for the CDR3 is TGTGCCACCCTGGGCCTGGGGGATGAGCAGTACTTC.

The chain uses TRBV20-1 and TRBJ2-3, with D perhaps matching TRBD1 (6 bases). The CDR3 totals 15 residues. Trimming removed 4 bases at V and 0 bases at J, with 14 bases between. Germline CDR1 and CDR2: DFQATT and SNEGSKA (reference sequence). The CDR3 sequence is CSAKEGVDSTDTQYF. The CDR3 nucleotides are TGCAGTGCTAAAGAGGGGGTCGATAGCACAGATACGCAGTATTTT.

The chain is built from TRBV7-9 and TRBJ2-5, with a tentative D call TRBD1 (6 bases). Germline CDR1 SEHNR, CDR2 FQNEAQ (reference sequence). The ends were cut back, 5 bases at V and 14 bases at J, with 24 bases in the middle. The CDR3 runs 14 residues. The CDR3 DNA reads TGTGCCAGCAGCAATGGGGACAAATCCCGCGAATGCTACTTC. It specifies CASSNGDKSRECYF. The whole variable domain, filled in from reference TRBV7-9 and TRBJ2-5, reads DTGVSQNPRHKITKRGQNVTFRCDPISEHNRLYWYRQTLGQGPEFLTYFQNEAQLEKSRLLSDRFSAERPKGSFSTLEIQRTEQGDSAMYLCASSNGDKSRECYFGPGTRLLVL.

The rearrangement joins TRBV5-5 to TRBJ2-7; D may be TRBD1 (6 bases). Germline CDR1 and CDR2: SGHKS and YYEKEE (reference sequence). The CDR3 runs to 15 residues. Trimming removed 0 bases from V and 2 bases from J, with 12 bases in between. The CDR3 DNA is TGTGCCAGCAGCTTGGATTTCGGGACACCCTACGAGCAGTACTTC. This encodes CASSLDFGTPYEQYF.

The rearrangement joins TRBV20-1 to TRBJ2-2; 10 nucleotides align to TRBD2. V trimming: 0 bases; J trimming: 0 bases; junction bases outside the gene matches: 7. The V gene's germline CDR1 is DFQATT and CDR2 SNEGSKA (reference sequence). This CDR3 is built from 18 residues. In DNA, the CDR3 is TGCAGTGCTAGAGACCGTCTAGCGGGAGCTCCGAACACCGGGGAGCTGTTTTTT. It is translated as CSARDRLAGAPNTGELFF.

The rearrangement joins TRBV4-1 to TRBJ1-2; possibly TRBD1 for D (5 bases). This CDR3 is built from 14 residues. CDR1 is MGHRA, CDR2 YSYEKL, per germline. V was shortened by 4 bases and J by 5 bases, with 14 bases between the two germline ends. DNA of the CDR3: TGCGCCAGCAGCCGCGGGGGGGTGATATATGGCTACACCTTC. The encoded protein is CASSRGGVIYGYTF.

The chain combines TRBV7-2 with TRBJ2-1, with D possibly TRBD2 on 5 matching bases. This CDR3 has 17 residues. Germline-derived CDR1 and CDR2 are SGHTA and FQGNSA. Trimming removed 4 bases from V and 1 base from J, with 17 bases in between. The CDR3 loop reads CASSSRGHSGSYNEQFF. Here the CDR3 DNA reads TGTGCCAGCAGCTCCCGAGGGCACTCCGGGTCCTACAATGAGCAGTTCTTC.

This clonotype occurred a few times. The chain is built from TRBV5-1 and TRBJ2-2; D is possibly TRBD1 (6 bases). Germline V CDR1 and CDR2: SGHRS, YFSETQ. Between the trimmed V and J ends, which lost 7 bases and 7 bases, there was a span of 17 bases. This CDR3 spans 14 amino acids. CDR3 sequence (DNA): TGCGCCAGCGCGAAGGGGGACGTCGGCGGGGAGCTGTTTTTT. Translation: CASAKGDVGGELFF.